The 14 T cell receptor beta chains given below trace back to one sample, sequenced in a study of blood T cell repertoires in COVID-19. Sequencing used immunoSEQ multiplex PCR; TCRdb keeps in-frame clones, though not all of them. The sample holds 50,000 to 60,000 clones, around nine tenths seen once. Sample: peripheral blood. The receptor source for this set is a man aged 80 or over with active or convalescent COVID-19.

This chain links TRBV6-5 with TRBJ1-5; D gene uncertain. V lost 6 bases and J lost 2, with 8 bases in between. The CDR3 is 13 residues long. Germline lookup yields CDR1 MNHEY and CDR2 SVGAGI. CDR3 sequence (DNA): TGTGCCAGCAGCCCCCGGGGCAATCAGCCCCAGCATTTT. Translation gives CASSPRGNQPQHF.

The chain recombines TRBV5-6 with TRBJ2-5; 13 nucleotides align to TRBD2. V lost 4 bases, J lost 2 bases, and 8 bases stayed unmatched. This CDR3 region has 17 residues. CDR1 is SGHDT and CDR2 is YYEEEE in the germline V gene. The CDR3 here is CASSLRTSGRGQETQYF. In nucleotides, the CDR3 is TGTGCCAGCAGCCTACGGACTAGCGGGAGAGGGCAAGAGACCCAGTACTTC.

The CDR3 region is CAISGRDREGRSPLHF. The CDR3 DNA reads TGTGCCATCAGTGGGCGGGACAGGGAAGGGAGATCACCCCTCCACTTT. The V call is TRBV10-3, the J call TRBJ1-6; 9 nucleotides agree with TRBD1. V gave up 4 bases and J gave up 10 bases; unmatched junction bases: 11. From germline, CDR1 is ENHRY and CDR2 SYGVKD. The CDR3 covers 16 residues.

The chain employs TRBV5-1 and TRBJ1-1; D gene ambiguous. Deletions cut 0 bases from V and 6 bases from J, with 18 bases between. Germline assignment: CDR1 SGHRS and CDR2 YFSETQ. CDR3 size: 16 residues. The CDR3 region has the DNA TGCGCCAGCAGCTTGGCTCCGACGGGGAGTTCGTCTGAAGCTTTCTTT. Translated, it gives CASSLAPTGSSSEAFF.

Here the CDR3 reads CAWGGSGNQPQHF. CDR3 DNA: TGTGCCTGGGGCGGGTCCGGCAATCAGCCCCAGCATTTT. The chain couples TRBV30 to TRBJ1-5; D gene uncertain. V dropped 5 bases and J dropped 2 bases, with 10 bases sitting between them. Germline assignment: CDR1 GTSNPN and CDR2 SVGIG (reference sequence). The CDR3 spans 13 residues.

CDR3 sequence reads: CASSTSSRTGNEKLFF. The CDR3 DNA follows: TGTGCCAGCAGCACTTCCTCCCGGACAGGGAATGAAAAACTGTTTTTT. The chain is built from TRBV5-4 and TRBJ1-4, with 8 nucleotides matching TRBD1. The CDR3 extends over 16 amino acids. V lost 4 bases to trimming and J lost 5 bases; unmatched junction nucleotides: 10. Germline V gene lookup returns CDR1 SGHNT and CDR2 YYREEE (reference sequence).

This clone appeared once. The chain carries TRBV2 and TRBJ1-2, with unresolved D. The CDR3 contains 14 residues. Germline V gene data show CDR1 as SNHLY and CDR2 as FYNNEI. V lost 1 base to trimming and J lost 4 bases, with 10 bases between them. CDR3 nucleotides: TGTGCCAGCAGTGAAGATGCCGGACTCTATGGCTACACCTTC. Translating it yields CASSEDAGLYGYTF.

The chain recombines TRBV29-1 with TRBJ2-2; 9 positions match TRBD1. This CDR3 has 14 residues. Trimming cost V 6 bases and J 6 bases; bases outside gene matches: 8. From germline, CDR1 is SQVTM and CDR2 ANQGSEA. For the CDR3, the DNA is TGCAGCGTCGCAGGACAGGGGATACCCGGGGAGCTGTTTTTT. Translated: CSVAGQGIPGELFF.

The chain has TRBV5-1 and TRBJ2-3; TRBD2 might be the D (5 bases). Trimming took 1 base from V and 4 from J, leaving 13 bases between them. The CDR3 is 15 amino acids. Germline loops: CDR1 SGHRS, CDR2 YFSETQ. The CDR3 region is CASSLSLARSDTQYF. The CDR3 DNA sequence: TGCGCCAGCAGCTTGTCCCTAGCTAGGTCAGATACGCAGTATTTT.

In DNA, the CDR3 is TGCGCCAGCAGCTTGCTTGGGAGCGACATGAACACTGAAGCTTTCTTT. The encoded protein is CASSLLGSDMNTEAFF. This sequence joins TRBV5-1 and TRBJ1-1; D uncertain. Germline CDR1 is SGHRS and CDR2 is YFSETQ. CDR3 size: 16 residues. Trimming cost V 1 base and J 0 bases, with 13 bases left between them.

The chain combines TRBV18 with TRBJ2-7, with D perhaps TRBD1 (5 bases). This CDR3 contains 15 residues. V shed 5 bases and J shed 6 bases, with 20 bases lying between them. From germline, CDR1 is KGHSH and CDR2 LQKENI. The CDR3 loop reads CASSTSATEPREQYF. In nucleotides, the CDR3 is TGTGCCAGCTCAACGTCCGCGACAGAGCCCCGCGAGCAGTACTTC. The full variable domain, rest sourced from reference TRBV18 and TRBJ2-7, is NAGVMQNPRHLVRRRGQEARLRCSPMKGHSHVYWYRQLPEEGLKFMVYLQKENIIDESGMPKERFSAEFPKEGPSILRIQQVVRGDSAAYFCASSTSATEPREQYFGPGTRLTVT.

V usage is TRBV10-3 and J usage is TRBJ1-2; 8 bases agree with TRBD1. The length of the CDR3 is 15 residues. Trimming cost V 0 bases and J 4 bases; bases outside gene matches: 4. CDR1 is ENHRY, CDR2 SYGVKD, per germline. The CDR3 coding sequence is TGTGCCATCAGTGAGTCGACAGGGGCGGCCTATGGCTACACCTTC. The encoded protein is CAISESTGAAYGYTF.

The CDR3 nucleotides are TGTGCCAGCAGCTTAGAGGGAGGCAACGAGCAGTACTTC. As protein: CASSLEGGNEQYF. The chain joins TRBV7-2 to TRBJ2-7; TRBD2 is a possible D gene (6 bases). Trimming took 1 base from V and 5 from J, leaving 9 bases between them. CDR3 length equals 13 residues. Germline assignment: CDR1 SGHTA and CDR2 FQGNSA.

The rearrangement links TRBV5-1 to TRBJ2-2; TRBD2 matches at 7 bases. Trimming removed 4 bases from V and 2 bases from J; junction bases left unmatched: 14. The germline V gene encodes CDR1 SGHRS and CDR2 YFSETQ. The CDR3 consists of 18 residues. The CDR3 sequence: CASSRAGVTAKNTGELFF. The CDR3 nucleotides read TGCGCCAGCAGCCGCGCGGGGGTGACAGCTAAAAACACCGGGGAGCTGTTTTTT.